Shown below are 23 T cell receptor beta chains from a single sample sequenced in a study of blood T cell repertoires in COVID-19. Using immunoSEQ multiplex PCR, the repertoire was profiled, and TCRdb retains in-frame clones only, with some absent. The sample yields approximately 150,000 clones, about 80% seen once. Material for sequencing was PBMCs or T cells enriched from blood (not recorded which). All receptors come from a man aged 45-65 years in a cohort exposed to, infected with or recovered from COVID-19 (not recorded which).

V usage is TRBV6-1 and J usage is TRBJ1-6; 8 positions agree with TRBD1. The CDR3 is 18 amino acids. V was pared by 4 bases and J by 1 base, with 9 bases of the junction left unmatched. Germline CDR1 MNHNS, CDR2 SASEGT. The CDR3 is CASSVQGVLISYNSPLHF. The CDR3 bases are TGTGCCAGCAGTGTACAGGGGGTATTAATTTCCTATAATTCACCCCTCCACTTT.

CDR3 protein: CASGTDSGSSNEQYF. The DNA of the CDR3 is TGTGCCAGCGGCACTGATAGCGGGAGTAGCAACGAGCAGTACTTC. The rearrangement joins TRBV2 to TRBJ2-7; 9 bases agree with TRBD2. Looked up from germline, CDR1 is SNHLY and CDR2 is FYNNEI. CDR3 length: 15 residues. V shed 8 bases, J shed 5 bases, and the junction held 13 bases outside the gene matches.

The genes are TRBV28 and TRBJ2-1, with TRBD2 matching over 12 bases. V was pared by 7 bases and J by 8 bases, with 12 bases of the junction left unmatched. Germline V gene lookup returns CDR1 MDHEN and CDR2 SYDVKM. CDR3 length: 16 residues. CDR3 sequence (DNA): TGTGCCAGCAACCTTGCCGGACTAGCGGGAAAAGATGAGCAGTTCTTC. This gives the protein CASNLAGLAGKDEQFF.

The chain carries TRBV5-4 and TRBJ1-1; 10 nucleotides align to TRBD1. The germline V gene encodes CDR1 SGHNT and CDR2 YYREEE (reference sequence). CDR3 size: 17 residues. V shed 5 bases, J shed 1 base, and the junction held 11 bases outside the gene matches. The CDR3 is CASSPPGTGDTNTEAFF. Written as DNA, the CDR3 is TGTGCCAGCAGTCCCCCGGGGACAGGGGATACGAACACTGAAGCTTTCTTT.

The chain uses TRBV27 and TRBJ2-5, with TRBD1 as a possible D gene (6 bases). This CDR3 spans 15 amino acids. The germline CDR1 and CDR2 sequences are MNHEY and SMNVEV (reference sequence). The V and J ends lost 2 bases and 4 bases respectively, with 14 bases between them. DNA for the CDR3: TGTGCCAGCAGTTTAACAGGGAGTTACGGAGAGACCCAGTACTTC. It yields the protein CASSLTGSYGETQYF.

This rearrangement joins TRBV4-3 to TRBJ2-2, with D possibly TRBD1 on 5 matching bases. Trimming stripped 6 bases from V and 5 bases from J, with 13 bases between. Germline V gene lookup returns CDR1 LGHNA and CDR2 YSLEER. The CDR3 consists of 14 residues. This chain's CDR3 is CASRGQVLTGELFF. The CDR3 coding sequence is TGCGCCAGCAGGGGGCAGGTCCTTACCGGGGAGCTGTTTTTT.

The genes are TRBV27 and TRBJ1-1, with 9 positions matching TRBD1. Per germline, CDR1 MNHEY and CDR2 SMNVEV (reference sequence). Losses at the gene ends were 1 base for V and 3 bases for J; bases not matched to a gene: 3. The CDR3 spans 15 residues. CDR3 loop: CASSLWGQGDTEAFF. The CDR3 nucleotides read TGTGCCAGCAGTTTATGGGGACAGGGAGACACTGAAGCTTTCTTT.

The chain has TRBV14 and TRBJ2-2; D is perhaps TRBD1 (6 bases). V was clipped by 4 bases and J by 0 bases, with 18 bases between them. The germline V gene has CDR1 SGHDN and CDR2 FVKESK. CDR3 length equals 18 residues. The CDR3 region is CASSRVGQGFSNTGELFF. The DNA of the CDR3 is TGTGCCAGCAGCCGTGTCGGGCAGGGGTTTTCGAACACCGGGGAGCTGTTTTTT.

This clone came up many times. The CDR3 is CAGQVGEGHGYTF. The CDR3 region has the DNA TGTGCCGGCCAAGTGGGGGAGGGCCATGGCTACACCTTC. The chain uses TRBV7-9 and TRBJ1-2, with D possibly matching TRBD1 (5 bases). The germline gives CDR1 SEHNR, CDR2 FQNEAQ (reference sequence). This CDR3 comprises 13 residues. The germline V and J ends were trimmed by 11 bases and 6 bases, with 19 bases remaining between them.

The V gene is TRBV10-3, the J gene TRBJ1-1; D unclear. There are 13 residues in the CDR3. CDR1 is ENHRY and CDR2 is SYGVKD in the germline V gene. Trimming removed 6 bases at V and 2 bases at J, with 10 bases between. DNA for the CDR3: TGTGCCATCAGGGTACAGCAAAACACTGAAGCTTTCTTT. Translation gives CAIRVQQNTEAFF.

This sequence joins TRBV11-2 and TRBJ2-7, with 9 bases fitting TRBD2. CDR1 is SGHAT and CDR2 is FQNNGV in the germline V gene. The CDR3 consists of 16 residues. V shed 4 bases, J shed 3 bases, and the junction held 10 bases outside the gene matches. CDR3 sequence: CASSYEGTSPVYEQYF. The DNA of the CDR3 is TGTGCCAGCAGCTACGAGGGGACTAGCCCAGTCTACGAGCAGTACTTC.

This chain uses TRBV28 with TRBJ2-2, with 8 bases that match TRBD1. Per the germline V gene, CDR1 is MDHEN and CDR2 is SYDVKM. There are 14 residues in the CDR3. Trimming at V came to 8 bases and at J to 5 bases, leaving 7 bases not matched to a gene. The CDR3 sequence is CASGGQGGTGELFF. In nucleotides, the CDR3 is TGTGCCAGCGGTGGACAGGGAGGAACCGGGGAGCTGTTTTTT.

This clone has just one count. This chain links TRBV11-3 with TRBJ2-7; 7 bases map to TRBD2. Germline CDR1 SGHNT, CDR2 YENEEA. There are 14 residues in the CDR3. Trimming removed 1 base from V and 3 bases from J; junction bases left unmatched: 3. In DNA, the CDR3 is TGTGCCAGCAGCTTAGGCGGGGGTTACTACGAGCAGTACTTC. Protein sequence: CASSLGGGYYEQYF.

This clone has more than one count but fewer than ten. V is TRBV5-1 and J is TRBJ1-1; weak D call: TRBD1 (6 bases). V gave up 4 bases and J gave up 4 bases, with 17 bases separating them. The CDR3 totals 15 residues. Per germline, CDR1 SGHRS and CDR2 YFSETQ. CDR3 amino acids: CASSPTTQGLTEAFF. DNA of the CDR3: TGCGCCAGCAGCCCTACCACGCAGGGGCTCACTGAAGCTTTCTTT.

The chain carries TRBV3-1 (or the pseudogene TRBV3-2) and TRBJ2-6; D is unclear. The CDR3 has 15 residues. Per germline, CDR1 LGHDT and CDR2 YNNKEL (reference sequence). Trimming removed 3 bases at V and 0 bases at J, with 6 bases between. CDR3 bases: TGTGCCAGCAGCCACTTAGCCTCTGGGGCCAACGTCCTGACTTTC. This codes for CASSHLASGANVLTF.

The V call is TRBV5-1, the J call TRBJ2-2; D is perhaps TRBD1 (6 bases). The CDR3 covers 15 residues. CDR1 and CDR2 (germline): SGHRS, YFSETQ. Deletions cut 3 bases from V and 9 bases from J, with 18 bases between. The chain's CDR3 is CASSSTTNRDRELFF. CDR3 nucleotide sequence: TGCGCCAGCAGCTCCACAACTAACAGGGACCGGGAGCTGTTTTTT.

The chain is built from TRBV27 and TRBJ1-2; the D is unclear. Germline-derived CDR1 and CDR2 are MNHEY and SMNVEV (reference sequence). The ends were cut back, 0 bases at V and 4 bases at J, with 18 bases in the middle. The CDR3 covers 17 residues. The CDR3 region has the DNA TGTGCCAGCAGTTTATCGAATAGCGCCGCTATTGTCTATGGCTACACCTTC. Translated, it gives CASSLSNSAAIVYGYTF.

The table lists this clone with a few counts. The chain carries TRBV30 and TRBJ1-3; possible D gene TRBD1, 6 bases. The V gene's germline CDR1 is GTSNPN and CDR2 SVGIG (reference sequence). V lost 6 bases, J lost 1 base, and 13 bases lay in between. The CDR3 consists of 14 residues. The DNA of the CDR3 is TGTGCCTGCGGTAAACAGGGTTCTGGAAACACCATATATTTT. Protein: CACGKQGSGNTIYF.

The rearrangement uses TRBV7-8 and TRBJ2-5; unclear D gene. Germline V gene lookup returns CDR1 SGHVS and CDR2 FQNEAQ. Trimming shortened V by 3 bases and J by 2 bases, and 7 bases separated the two germline ends. The CDR3 contains 13 residues. The CDR3 loop reads CASSFRLQETQYF. CDR3 nucleotides: TGTGCCAGCAGCTTTCGTCTTCAAGAGACCCAGTACTTC.

The chain is built from TRBV4-3 and TRBJ2-7; D call uncertain. Trimming stripped 1 base from V and 2 bases from J, with 9 bases between. The CDR3 is 14 residues long. From germline, CDR1 is LGHNA and CDR2 YSLEER. The CDR3 sequence: CASSQGTGTYEQYF. The CDR3 nucleotides are TGCGCCAGCAGCCAAGGAACCGGTACCTACGAGCAGTACTTC.

This rearrangement joins TRBV5-1 to TRBJ2-5; 9 bases agree with TRBD1. The V gene end was trimmed by 4 bases and the J gene end by 1 base; junction bases not matched to a gene: 5. Germline values: CDR1 SGHRS, CDR2 YFSETQ. The CDR3 spans 15 residues. CDR3 region: CASSRDRVSQETQYF. Written as DNA, the CDR3 is TGCGCCAGCAGCAGGGACAGGGTCAGCCAAGAGACCCAGTACTTC.

J is TRBJ2-3 and V is TRBV13, with D possibly being TRBD2 (7 bases). V lost 5 bases and J lost 6, with 18 bases in between. This CDR3 contains 15 residues. The germline V gene has CDR1 PRHDT and CDR2 FYEKMQ (reference sequence). This CDR3 is CASSPGASGSDTQYF. Written as DNA, the CDR3 is TGTGCCAGCAGCCCAGGGGCTAGCGGTTCGGATACGCAGTATTTT.

The chain combines TRBV5-1 with TRBJ2-2; perhaps TRBD1 as D (6 bases). CDR3 size: 15 residues. Trimming pared 6 bases from V and 4 bases from J, leaving 16 bases between. Germline assignment: CDR1 SGHRS and CDR2 YFSETQ. CDR3 sequence reads: CASKEGEWSTGELFF. DNA for the CDR3: TGCGCCAGCAAAGAGGGGGAGTGGTCCACCGGGGAGCTGTTTTTT.